This is a list of T cell receptor beta chains from one sample in a study of spatial heterogeneity in lung cancer. One entry per CDR3 protein results from TCRdb running MiXCR on the 5' RACE reads. The sample lists roughly 9,700 distinct CDR3 sequences, around 9.3% seen once, with 10% to 15% in the top ten. Sample: lung tumor tissue, taken at surgery. The receptors stem from a female donor with early-stage non-small cell lung cancer. The CDR3 runs from the conserved cysteine through the conserved F or W. A D gene is named only where the DNA matches it firmly. Size is omitted from some rows. Given values are once, few, many or a class for expanded clones.

>.|TRBJ2-3|TRBV20-1|.
TGCAGTGCTAGAGATAACCGCGAGTATACGCAGTATTTT
CSARDNREYTQYF
>many|TRBJ2-1|TRBV20-1|.
TGCAGTGCTCCCCGGCGGGACCGTTTCTACAATGAGCAGTTCTTC
CSAPRRDRFYNEQFF
>many|TRBJ2-5|TRBV7-8|TRBD1
TGTGCCAGCAGATCTCGACCGGGACAGGGGCCAGAGACCCAGTACTTC
CASRSRPGQGPETQYF
>few|TRBJ1-3|TRBV14|.
TGTGCCAGCAGCCAAGTTGCATCTGGAAACACCATATATTTT
CASSQVASGNTIYF
>.|TRBJ1-5|TRBV20-1|.
TGCAGTGCTAGAGAAACGGGCAGGGCCCAGCATTTT
CSARETGRAQHF
>medium-sized|TRBJ2-1|TRBV20-1|.
TGCAGTGCTCCCTTTTCGGGGTTCTCCTACAATGAGCAGTTCTTC
CSAPFSGFSYNEQFF
>medium-sized|TRBJ2-1|TRBV20-1|TRBD2
TGCAGTGCACTTAGGGACTACATCGATGAGCAGTTCTTC
CSALRDYIDEQFF
>medium-sized|TRBJ1-2|TRBV9|.
TGTGCCAGCAGCGACGGCTCAACAGGGTATCACTATGGCTACACCTTC
CASSDGSTGYHYGYTF
>few|TRBJ1-5|TRBV6-1|.
TGTGCCAGCAGTGAAGGGGTCCTCCGGCCCCAGCATTTT
CASSEGVLRPQHF
>medium-sized|TRBJ1-4|TRBV20-1|.
TGCAGTGCCTCCCGGGTGGCAGGGACGACTGAAAAACTGTTTTTT
CSASRVAGTTEKLFF